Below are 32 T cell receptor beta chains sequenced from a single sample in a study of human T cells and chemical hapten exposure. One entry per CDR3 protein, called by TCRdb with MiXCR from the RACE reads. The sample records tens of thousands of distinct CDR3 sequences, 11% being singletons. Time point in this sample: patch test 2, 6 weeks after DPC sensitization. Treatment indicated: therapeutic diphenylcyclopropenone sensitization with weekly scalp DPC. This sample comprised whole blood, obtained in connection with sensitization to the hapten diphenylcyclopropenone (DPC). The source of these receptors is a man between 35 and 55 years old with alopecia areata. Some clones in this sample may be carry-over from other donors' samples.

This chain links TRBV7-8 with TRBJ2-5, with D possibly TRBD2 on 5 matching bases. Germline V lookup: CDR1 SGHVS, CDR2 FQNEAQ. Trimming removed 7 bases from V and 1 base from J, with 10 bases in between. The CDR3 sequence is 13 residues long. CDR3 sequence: CASTGGPQETQYF. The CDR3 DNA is TGTGCCAGCACCGGAGGCCCCCAAGAGACCCAGTACTTC.

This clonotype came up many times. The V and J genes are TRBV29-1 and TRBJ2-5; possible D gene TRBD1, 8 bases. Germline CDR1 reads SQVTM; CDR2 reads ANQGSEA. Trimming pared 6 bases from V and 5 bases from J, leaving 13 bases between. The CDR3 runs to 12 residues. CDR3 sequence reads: CSVTGEGETQYF. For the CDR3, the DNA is TGCAGCGTGACAGGGGAGGGGGAGACCCAGTACTTC.

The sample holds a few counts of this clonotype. This chain's CDR3 is CASSVEYGYTF. CDR3 nucleotide sequence: TGTGCCAGCAGCGTAGAGTATGGCTACACCTTC. The rearrangement links TRBV7-9 to TRBJ1-2, with D unresolved. The CDR3 loop spans 11 amino acids. The V end was cut by 5 bases, the J end by 5 bases, with 6 bases between. Germline values: CDR1 SEHNR, CDR2 FQNEAQ (reference sequence).

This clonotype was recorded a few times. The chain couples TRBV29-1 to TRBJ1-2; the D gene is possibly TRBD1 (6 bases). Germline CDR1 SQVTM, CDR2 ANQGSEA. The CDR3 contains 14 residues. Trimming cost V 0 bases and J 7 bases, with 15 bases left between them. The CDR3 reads CSVEDREGGGGYTF. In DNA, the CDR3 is TGCAGCGTTGAAGATCGGGAAGGGGGGGGTGGCTACACCTTC. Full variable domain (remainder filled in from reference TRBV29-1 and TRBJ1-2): SAVISQKPSRDICQRGTSLTIQCQVDSQVTMMFWYRQQPGQSLTLIATANQGSEATYESGFVIDKFPISRPNLTFSTLTVSNMSPEDSSIYLCSVEDREGGGGYTFGSGTRLTVV.

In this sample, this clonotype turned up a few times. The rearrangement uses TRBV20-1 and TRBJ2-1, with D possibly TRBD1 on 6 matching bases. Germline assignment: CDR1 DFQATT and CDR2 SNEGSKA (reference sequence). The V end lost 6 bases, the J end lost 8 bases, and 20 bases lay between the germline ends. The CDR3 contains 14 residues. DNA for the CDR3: TGCAGTGCCATCAGGGGCACTAGTTTCCATGAGCAGTTCTTC. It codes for CSAIRGTSFHEQFF.

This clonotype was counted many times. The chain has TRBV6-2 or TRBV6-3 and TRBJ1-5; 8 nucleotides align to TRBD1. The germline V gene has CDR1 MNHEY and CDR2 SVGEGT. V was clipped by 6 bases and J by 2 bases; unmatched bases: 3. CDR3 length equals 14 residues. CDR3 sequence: CASSQQGGNQPQHF. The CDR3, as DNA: TGTGCCAGCAGCCAACAGGGGGGCAATCAGCCCCAGCATTTT.

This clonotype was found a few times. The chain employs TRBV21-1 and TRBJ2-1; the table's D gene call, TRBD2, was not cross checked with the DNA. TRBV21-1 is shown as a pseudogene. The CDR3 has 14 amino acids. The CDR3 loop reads CASEAGRVYNEQFF. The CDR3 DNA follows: TGTGCCAGCGAAGCCGGGAGGGTCTACAATGAGCAGTTCTTC.

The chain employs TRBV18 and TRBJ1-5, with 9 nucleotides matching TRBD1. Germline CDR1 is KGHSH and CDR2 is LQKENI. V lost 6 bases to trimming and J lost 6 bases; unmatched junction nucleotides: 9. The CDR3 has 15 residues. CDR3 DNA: TGTGCCAGCTCGCCGGGACAGGGCATTCTTCAGCCCCAGCATTTT. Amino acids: CASSPGQGILQPQHF.

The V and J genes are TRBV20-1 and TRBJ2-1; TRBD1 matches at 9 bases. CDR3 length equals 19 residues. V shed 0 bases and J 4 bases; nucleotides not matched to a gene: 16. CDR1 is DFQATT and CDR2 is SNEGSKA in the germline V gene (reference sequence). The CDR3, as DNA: TGCAGTGCTAGAGATGGGACAGGGAGGGGGGGGGCCCTTTACAATGAGCAGTTCTTC. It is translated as CSARDGTGRGGALYNEQFF.

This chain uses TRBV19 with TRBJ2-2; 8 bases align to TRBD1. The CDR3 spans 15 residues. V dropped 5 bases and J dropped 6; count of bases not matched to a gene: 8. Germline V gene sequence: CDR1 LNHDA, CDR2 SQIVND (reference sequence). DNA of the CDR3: TGTGCCAGTAGTTCCCGGACAGGGTTGCCCGGGGAGCTGTTTTTT. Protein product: CASSSRTGLPGELFF.

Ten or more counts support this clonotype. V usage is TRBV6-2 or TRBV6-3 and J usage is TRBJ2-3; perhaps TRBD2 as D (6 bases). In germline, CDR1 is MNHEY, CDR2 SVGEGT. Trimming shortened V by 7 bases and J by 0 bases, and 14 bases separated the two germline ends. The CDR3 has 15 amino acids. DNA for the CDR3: TGTGCCAGCACCGACCGGGGGACTAGCACAGATACGCAGTATTTT. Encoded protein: CASTDRGTSTDTQYF.

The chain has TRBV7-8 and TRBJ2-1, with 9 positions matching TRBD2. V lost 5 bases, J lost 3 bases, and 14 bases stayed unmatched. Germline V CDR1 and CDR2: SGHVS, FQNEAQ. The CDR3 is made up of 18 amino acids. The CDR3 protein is CASSNTRPGLADYNEQFF. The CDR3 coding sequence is TGTGCCAGCAGCAATACCCGACCGGGACTAGCAGACTACAATGAGCAGTTCTTC. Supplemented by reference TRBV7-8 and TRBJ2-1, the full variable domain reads GAGVSQSPRYKVAKRGQDVALRCDPISGHVSLFWYQQALGQGPEFLTYFQNEAQLDKSGLPSDRFFAERPEGSVSTLKIQRTQQEDSAVYLCASSNTRPGLADYNEQFFGPGTRLTVL.

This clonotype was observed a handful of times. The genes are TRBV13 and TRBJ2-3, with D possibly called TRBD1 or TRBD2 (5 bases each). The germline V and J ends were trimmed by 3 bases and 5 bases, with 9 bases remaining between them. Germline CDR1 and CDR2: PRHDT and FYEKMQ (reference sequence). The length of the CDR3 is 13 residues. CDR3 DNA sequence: TGTGCCAGCAGCTTCACTAGGGGAGATACGCAGTATTTT. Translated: CASSFTRGDTQYF.

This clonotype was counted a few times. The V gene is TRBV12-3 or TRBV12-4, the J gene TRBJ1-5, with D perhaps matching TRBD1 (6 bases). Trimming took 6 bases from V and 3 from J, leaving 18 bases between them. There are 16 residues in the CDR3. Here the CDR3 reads CASSLRGGIYNQPQHF. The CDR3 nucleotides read TGTGCCAGCAGCCTTAGAGGGGGAATATACAATCAGCCCCAGCATTTT.

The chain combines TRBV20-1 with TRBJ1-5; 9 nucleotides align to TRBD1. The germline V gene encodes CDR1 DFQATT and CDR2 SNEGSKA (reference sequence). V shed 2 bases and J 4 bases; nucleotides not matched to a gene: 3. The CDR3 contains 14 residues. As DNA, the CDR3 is TGCAGTGCTAGACTGGGACAGGGTAATCAGCCCCAGCATTTT. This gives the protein CSARLGQGNQPQHF.

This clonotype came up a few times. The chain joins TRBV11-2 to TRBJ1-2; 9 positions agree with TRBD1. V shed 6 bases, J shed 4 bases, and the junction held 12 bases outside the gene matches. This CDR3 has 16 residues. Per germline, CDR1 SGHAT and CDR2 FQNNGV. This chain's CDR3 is CASRPQPGQGFYGYTF. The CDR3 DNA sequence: TGTGCCAGCAGGCCGCAACCGGGACAGGGTTTCTATGGCTACACCTTC.

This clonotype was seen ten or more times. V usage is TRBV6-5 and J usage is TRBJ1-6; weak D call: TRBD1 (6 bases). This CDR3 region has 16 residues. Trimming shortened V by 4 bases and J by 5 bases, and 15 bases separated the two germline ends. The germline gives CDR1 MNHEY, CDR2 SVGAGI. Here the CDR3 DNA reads TGTGCCAGCAGTTTTCACAACAGGGTGGATAATTCACCCCTCCACTTT. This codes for CASSFHNRVDNSPLHF.

CDR3 amino acids: CASSRLAGEVGNEQFF. The CDR3 DNA follows: TGCGCCAGCAGCCGACTAGCGGGGGAGGTGGGGAATGAGCAGTTCTTC. The rearrangement joins TRBV4-3 to TRBJ2-1, with TRBD2 matching 12 bases. The trim removed 4 bases at V and 7 bases at J, leaving 8 bases unmatched. The CDR3 loop spans 16 amino acids. The germline V gene has CDR1 LGHNA and CDR2 YSLEER.

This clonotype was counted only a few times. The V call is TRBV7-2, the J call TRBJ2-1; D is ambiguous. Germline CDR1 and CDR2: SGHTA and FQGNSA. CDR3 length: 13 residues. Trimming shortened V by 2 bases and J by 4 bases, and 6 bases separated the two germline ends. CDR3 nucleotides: TGTGCCAGCAGCTTAAAAGCGTACAATGAGCAGTTCTTC. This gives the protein CASSLKAYNEQFF. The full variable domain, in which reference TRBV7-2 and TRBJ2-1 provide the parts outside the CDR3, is GAGVSQSPSNKVTEKGKDVELRCDPISGHTALYWYRQSLGQGLEFLIYFQGNSAPDKSGLPSDRFSAERTGGSVSTLTIQRTQQEDSAVYLCASSLKAYNEQFFGPGTRLTVL.

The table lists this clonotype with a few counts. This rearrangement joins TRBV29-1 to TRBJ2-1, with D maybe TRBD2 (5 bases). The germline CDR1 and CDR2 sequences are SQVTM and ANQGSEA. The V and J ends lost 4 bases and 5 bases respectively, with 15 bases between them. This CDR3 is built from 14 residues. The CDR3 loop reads CSVGFRFSDNEQFF. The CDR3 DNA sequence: TGCAGCGTTGGGTTCAGGTTTAGCGACAATGAGCAGTTCTTC.

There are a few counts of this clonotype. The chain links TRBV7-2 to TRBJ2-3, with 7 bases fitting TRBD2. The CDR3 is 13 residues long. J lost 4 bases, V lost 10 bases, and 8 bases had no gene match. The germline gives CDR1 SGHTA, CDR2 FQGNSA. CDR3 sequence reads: CANQWAGADTQYF. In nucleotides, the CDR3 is TGTGCCAACCAATGGGCGGGAGCAGATACGCAGTATTTT.

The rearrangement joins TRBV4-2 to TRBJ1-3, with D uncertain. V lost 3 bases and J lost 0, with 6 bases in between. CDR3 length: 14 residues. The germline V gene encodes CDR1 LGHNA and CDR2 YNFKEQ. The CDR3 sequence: CASSHDFSGNTIYF. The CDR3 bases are TGTGCCAGCAGCCACGACTTCTCTGGAAACACCATATATTTT.

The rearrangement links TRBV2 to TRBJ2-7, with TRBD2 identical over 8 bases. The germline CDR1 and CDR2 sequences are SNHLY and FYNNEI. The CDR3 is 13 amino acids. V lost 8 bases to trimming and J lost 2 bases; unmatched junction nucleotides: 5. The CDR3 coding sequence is TGTGCCAGCCGAACTAGCGGAGCCTACGAGCAGTACGTC. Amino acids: CASRTSGAYEQYV.

DNA for the CDR3: TGTGCCAGCAGCTCAATCCGGGGCCAAAACATTCAGTACTTC. Translation gives CASSSIRGQNIQYF. J is TRBJ2-4 and V is TRBV7-8; D tentatively reads TRBD1 or TRBD2 (5 bases each). Germline assignment: CDR1 SGHVS and CDR2 FQNEAQ. The germline V and J ends were trimmed by 4 bases and 5 bases, with 12 bases remaining between them. The CDR3 consists of 14 residues.

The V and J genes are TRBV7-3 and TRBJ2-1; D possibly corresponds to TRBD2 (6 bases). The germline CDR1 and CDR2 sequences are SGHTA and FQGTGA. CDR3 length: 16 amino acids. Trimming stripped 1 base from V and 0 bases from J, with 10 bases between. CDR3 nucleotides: TGTGCCAGCAGCTTAATGGCGGGGAGCTCCTACAATGAGCAGTTCTTC. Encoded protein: CASSLMAGSSYNEQFF. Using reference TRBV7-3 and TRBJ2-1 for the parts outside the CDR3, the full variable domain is GAGVSQTPSNKVTEKGKYVELRCDPISGHTALYWYRQSLGQGPEFLIYFQGTGAADDSGLPNDRFFAVRPEGSVSTLKIQRTERGDSAVYLCASSLMAGSSYNEQFFGPGTRLTVL.

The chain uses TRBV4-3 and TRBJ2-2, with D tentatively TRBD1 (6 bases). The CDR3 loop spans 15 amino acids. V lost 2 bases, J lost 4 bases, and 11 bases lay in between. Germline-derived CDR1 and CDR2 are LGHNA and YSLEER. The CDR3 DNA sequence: TGCGCCAGCAGCCAAAACAGGGTTTCCACCGGGGAGCTGTTTTTT. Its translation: CASSQNRVSTGELFF.

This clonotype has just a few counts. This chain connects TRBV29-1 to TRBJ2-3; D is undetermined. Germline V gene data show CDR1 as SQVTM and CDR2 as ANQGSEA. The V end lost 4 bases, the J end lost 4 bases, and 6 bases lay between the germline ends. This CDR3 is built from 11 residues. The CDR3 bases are TGCAGCGTTGCGGTGGCAGATACGCAGTATTTT. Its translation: CSVAVADTQYF.

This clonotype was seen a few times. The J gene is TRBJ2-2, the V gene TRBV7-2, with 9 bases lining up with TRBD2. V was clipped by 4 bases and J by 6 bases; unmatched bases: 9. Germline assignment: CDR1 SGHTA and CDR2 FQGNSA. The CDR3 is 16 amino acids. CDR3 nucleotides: TGTGCCAGCAGCTCCCGGGGCGGGAGGGCCCCCGGGGAGCTGTTTTTT. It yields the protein CASSSRGGRAPGELFF.

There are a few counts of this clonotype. CDR3 bases: TGTGCCAGCAGACAATGGGGGGGGTCTGACTATGGCTACACCTTC. Translating it yields CASRQWGGSDYGYTF. V is TRBV12-3 or TRBV12-4 and J is TRBJ1-2, with D possibly TRBD1 on 5 matching bases. V was trimmed by 6 bases and J by 3 bases, leaving 17 bases between them. The CDR3 has 15 amino acids.

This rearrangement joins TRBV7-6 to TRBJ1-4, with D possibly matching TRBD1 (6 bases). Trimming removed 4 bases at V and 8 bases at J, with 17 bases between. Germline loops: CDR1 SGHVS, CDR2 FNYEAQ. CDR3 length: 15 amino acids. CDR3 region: CASSSSGAVGEKLFF. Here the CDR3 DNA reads TGTGCCAGCAGCTCCTCGGGGGCGGTGGGAGAAAAACTGTTTTTT.

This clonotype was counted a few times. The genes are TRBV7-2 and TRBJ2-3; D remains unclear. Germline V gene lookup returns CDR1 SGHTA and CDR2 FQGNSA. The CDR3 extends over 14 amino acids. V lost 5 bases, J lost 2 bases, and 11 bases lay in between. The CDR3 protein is CASSPPGSTDTQYF. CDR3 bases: TGTGCCAGCAGCCCCCCCGGGTCCACAGATACGCAGTATTTT.

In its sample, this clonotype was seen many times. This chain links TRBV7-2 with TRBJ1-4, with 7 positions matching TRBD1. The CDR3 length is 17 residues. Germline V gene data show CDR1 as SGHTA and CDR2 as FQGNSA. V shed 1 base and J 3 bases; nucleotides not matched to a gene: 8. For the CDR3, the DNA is TGTGCCAGCAGCTTAGGAAGGGGGCCGGCGGCTAATGAAAAACTGTTTTTT. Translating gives CASSLGRGPAANEKLFF.